The rows below give T cell receptor beta chains drawn from one sample of a study of T cells in Graves' hyperthyroidism and ophthalmopathy. One entry per CDR3 protein results from TCRdb running MiXCR on the multiplex PCR reads. The sample records about 590,000 distinct CDR3 sequences, 15% to 17% being singletons. The sample taken for sequencing was blood. The receptor set was obtained from a young woman with Graves' hyperthyroidism. Each CDR3 is given with its conserved first and last residue. Fields, in order: clone size, V gene, J gene, D gene, CDR3 DNA, CDR3 protein. D genes are given only for firm matches. Size is omitted from some rows. Given values are once, few, many or a class for expanded clones.

>-|TRBV7-2|TRBJ1-1|-
TGTGCCAGCAGCTTAAATGACAGAACTAACACTGAAGCTTTCTTT
CASSLNDRTNTEAFF
>many|TRBV6-1|TRBJ1-1|-
TGTGCCAGCAGAGCGACAGCGAACACTGAAGCTTTCTTT
CASRATANTEAFF
>many|TRBV24-1|TRBJ2-1|TRBD1
TGTGCCACCAGTGGGGACAGGGTACACAATGAGCAGTTCTTC
CATSGDRVHNEQFF
>many|TRBV6-1|TRBJ2-3|-
TGTGCCAGCAGTGACAGGGCCTCCGTCGGCACAGATACGCAGTATTTT
CASSDRASVGTDTQYF
>many|TRBV30|TRBJ2-7|TRBD2
TGTGCCACGGGACTAACCTACGAGCAGTACTTC
CATGLTYEQYF
>many|TRBV7-2|TRBJ2-7|-
TGTGCCAGCAGCCTAACCCAGGGAGCATCGGTCTACGAGCAGTACTTC
CASSLTQGASVYEQYF
>-|TRBV30|TRBJ2-2|-
TGTGCCTGGAGTCTTCGAATCCTTACGAACACCGGGGAGCTGTTTTTT
CAWSLRILTNTGELFF
>many|TRBV20-1|TRBJ2-5|TRBD1
TGCAGTGCTACCCCTGGGACAGGGGGAATACATTCAGAGACCCAGTACTTC
CSATPGTGGIHSETQYF
>many|TRBV10-2|TRBJ2-1|TRBD1
TGCGCCAGCAGTGCGGGGGACAGGCTCCCGCAGTTCTTC
CASSAGDRLPQFF
>many|TRBV27|TRBJ2-1|-
TGTGCCAGCACTAAAAACAATGAGCAGTTCTTC
CASTKNNEQFF
>-|TRBV6-1|TRBJ2-1|TRBD2
TGTGCCAGCAGTTCGGCTAGCGGGAGGGCCTTTGAGCAGTTCTTC
CASSSASGRAFEQFF
>many|TRBV3-1|TRBJ1-5|TRBD1
TGTGCCAGCAGCCAGAGGGACAGGGGTACGCCCCAGCATTTT
CASSQRDRGTPQHF
>few|TRBV27|TRBJ2-1|-
TGTGCCAGCAGTTTACGGGGGATCCAGTTCTTC
CASSLRGIQFF
>many|TRBV29-1|TRBJ2-5|TRBD1
TGCAGCGTGGACAGGGGTCAAGAGACCCAGTACTTC
CSVDRGQETQYF
>-|TRBV12-5|TRBJ1-1|TRBD1
TGTGCTAGTGGTTTGGGGACAGGGTATGGCGAAGCTTTCTTT
CASGLGTGYGEAFF
>-|TRBV13|TRBJ2-2|-
TGTGCCAGCAGCTCGCTGCCGGGGGAGCTGTTTTTT
CASSSLPGELFF
>-|TRBV13|TRBJ2-7|-
TGTGCCAGCAGCTTTCAGGACGACTACGAGCAGTACTTC
CASSFQDDYEQYF
>many|TRBV29-1|TRBJ1-1|-
TGCAGCGTTGAACGACAGGTGAACACTGAAGCTTTCTTT
CSVERQVNTEAFF
>-|TRBV29-1|TRBJ1-2|-
TGCAGCGTTTCCACCCACAGGGAAGGCTACACCTTC
CSVSTHREGYTF
>-|TRBV7-2|TRBJ2-7|-
TGTGCCAGCAGCCTACAGAGGTGGGATTACGAGCAGTACTTC
CASSLQRWDYEQYF
>-|TRBV19|TRBJ2-7|TRBD1
TGTGCCAGTAGTATTGGGACAGGGGAGGTCTACGAGCAGTACTTC
CASSIGTGEVYEQYF
>-|TRBV3-1|TRBJ2-5|-
TGTGCCAGCAGCCAAGTGACTAGTTGGGGAAACCAAGAGACCCAGTACTTC
CASSQVTSWGNQETQYF
>many|TRBV2|TRBJ1-3|TRBD1
TGTGCCAGCGGGGACAGGGATGAGGGAAACACCATATATTTT
CASGDRDEGNTIYF
>-|TRBV29-1|TRBJ2-7|TRBD1
TGCAGCGTTGAATTAGGGGACAGGGGATCCGAGCAGTACTTC
CSVELGDRGSEQYF